The 25 T cell receptor beta chains in this list originate from one sample, sequenced in a study of blood T cell repertoires in COVID-19. Assay used: immunoSEQ multiplex PCR; TCRdb lists only in-frame clones, some missing. This sample has about 200,000 clones; approximately 80% occur once, and the top ten carry approximately 7.2%. The sequenced sample was peripheral blood. Every receptor here comes from a human donor with acute or convalescent COVID-19. The donor label of this sample is uncertain.

The chain recombines TRBV7-6 with TRBJ1-6, with TRBD1 matching 12 bases. V was pared by 7 bases and J by 7 bases, with 8 bases of the junction left unmatched. The germline V gene encodes CDR1 SGHVS and CDR2 FNYEAQ. This CDR3 spans 16 amino acids. For the CDR3, the DNA is TGTGCCAGCACCCCGGGACAGGGGGCGCAGAATTCACCCCTCCACTTT. This gives the protein CASTPGQGAQNSPLHF.

J is TRBJ1-1 and V is TRBV11-2; 7 nucleotides agree with TRBD1. The germline V gene encodes CDR1 SGHAT and CDR2 FQNNGV. V shed 1 base and J 1 base; nucleotides not matched to a gene: 3. The CDR3 is 15 residues long. The CDR3 DNA reads TGTGCCAGCAGCTTAGGACAGGGTTCGAACACTGAAGCTTTCTTT. Protein product: CASSLGQGSNTEAFF.

The chain has TRBV7-2 and TRBJ2-7, with 7 bases identical to TRBD2. Trimming cost V 3 bases and J 0 bases; bases outside gene matches: 2. Germline CDR1 reads SGHTA; CDR2 reads FQGNSA. The length of the CDR3 is 14 residues. The CDR3 DNA is TGTGCCAGCAGCTTGGGGGGGACCTCCTACGAGCAGTACTTC. Its protein product is CASSLGGTSYEQYF.

The gene calls are TRBV25-1 and TRBJ1-4, with a weak D call TRBD1 (6 bases). Trimming pared 7 bases from V and 7 bases from J, leaving 16 bases between. Looked up from germline, CDR1 is MGHDK and CDR2 is SYGVNS. The CDR3 has 14 residues. In DNA, the CDR3 is TGTGCCAGCATGGCAGGGGAAGGGCTTGAAAAACTGTTTTTT. This translates into CASMAGEGLEKLFF.

The rearrangement uses TRBV5-1 and TRBJ1-3, with a possible D match to TRBD1 (6 bases). The CDR3 runs 14 residues. The germline V gene has CDR1 SGHRS and CDR2 YFSETQ. Trimming took 4 bases from V and 1 from J, leaving 9 bases between them. The CDR3 DNA reads as TGCGCCAGCAGCCCCAGGGGTTCTGGAAACACCATATATTTT. It translates to CASSPRGSGNTIYF.

The chain links TRBV18 to TRBJ2-6; 10 positions agree with TRBD1. Germline V gene sequence: CDR1 KGHSH, CDR2 LQKENI. There are 17 residues in the CDR3. V shed 3 bases and J 3 bases; nucleotides not matched to a gene: 5. This CDR3 is CASSPLGTGVGANVLTF. CDR3 sequence (DNA): TGTGCCAGCTCACCCCTAGGGACAGGGGTTGGGGCCAACGTCCTGACTTTC.

This clone was detected only once. This rearrangement joins TRBV5-6 to TRBJ2-3, with 7 nucleotides matching TRBD1. Germline CDR1 and CDR2: SGHDT and YYEEEE. The CDR3 runs to 13 residues. V was clipped by 6 bases and J by 4 bases; unmatched bases: 5. In nucleotides, the CDR3 is TGTGCCAGCAAACGCCAGGGGGCAGATACGCAGTATTTT. It encodes CASKRQGADTQYF.

The CDR3 is CASSQASGPGELFF. CDR3 DNA sequence: TGTGCCAGCAGCCAAGCTAGCGGGCCCGGGGAGCTGTTTTTT. The chain is built from TRBV4-2 and TRBJ2-2; 8 bases map to TRBD2. CDR1 LGHNA and CDR2 YNFKEQ come from the germline V gene. The CDR3 runs 14 residues. The ends lost 1 base at V and 6 bases at J; junction bases unmatched: 1.

V usage is TRBV7-2 and J usage is TRBJ1-1; the match to TRBD1 covers 9 bases. V dropped 6 bases and J dropped 1; count of bases not matched to a gene: 6. Germline CDR1 and CDR2: SGHTA and FQGNSA. The CDR3 is 15 residues long. The CDR3 loop reads CASRLQGATNTEAFF. The CDR3 region has the DNA TGTGCCAGCAGGCTACAGGGGGCAACGAACACTGAAGCTTTCTTT.

CDR3 nucleotides: TGCGCCAGCAGCCCAGGGGGCTCGGGTGAAGCTTTCTTT. Translating it yields CASSPGGSGEAFF. This chain links TRBV5-1 with TRBJ1-1, with TRBD1 matching 8 bases. Germline V gene data show CDR1 as SGHRS and CDR2 as YFSETQ. This CDR3 is 13 amino acids long. J gave up 7 bases and V 4 bases, and 6 bases lay outside the gene matches.

This chain uses TRBV6-5 with TRBJ2-7; D might be TRBD1 (6 bases). Trimming left V 2 bases short and J 2 bases short, with 13 bases between. This CDR3 has 15 residues. Germline CDR1 MNHEY, CDR2 SVGAGI. The CDR3 DNA is TGTGCCAGCAGTTACGTCGCAGGGGCCCCCTACGAGCAGTACTTC. It specifies CASSYVAGAPYEQYF.

Only one count was recorded for this clone. The chain has TRBV18 and TRBJ2-7; tentatively, D is TRBD1 (5 bases). V was cut by 4 bases and J by 6 bases, with 7 bases left in between. Germline-derived CDR1 and CDR2 are KGHSH and LQKENI. This CDR3 has 11 residues. The CDR3 loop reads CASSQGFEQYF. In DNA, the CDR3 is TGTGCCAGCTCACAGGGGTTCGAGCAGTACTTC.

V and J are TRBV7-9 and TRBJ1-1, with 7 bases aligning to TRBD1. The CDR3 covers 15 residues. V was clipped by 3 bases and J by 2 bases; unmatched bases: 6. The V gene's germline CDR1 is SEHNR and CDR2 FQNEAQ (reference sequence). Written as DNA, the CDR3 is TGTGCCAGCAGCTTCCGACAGGGCCCCAACACTGAAGCTTTCTTT. Protein product: CASSFRQGPNTEAFF.

This sequence joins TRBV11-2 and TRBJ1-1, with 10 positions matching TRBD1. The CDR3 consists of 13 residues. Germline V gene lookup returns CDR1 SGHAT and CDR2 FQNNGV. V shed 3 bases, J shed 7 bases, and the junction held 2 bases outside the gene matches. In DNA form, the CDR3 reads TGTGCCAGCAGCTTGACAGGGGGCGTTGAAGCTTTCTTT. Translating it yields CASSLTGGVEAFF.

The chain links TRBV2 to TRBJ1-5; no firm D call. This CDR3 contains 16 residues. The germline gives CDR1 SNHLY, CDR2 FYNNEI. V dropped 2 bases and J dropped 4 bases, with 15 bases sitting between them. As DNA, the CDR3 is TGTGCCAGCAGTGAAATTTATGGTGGAGGGAATCAGCCCCAGCATTTT. It specifies CASSEIYGGGNQPQHF.

The V call is TRBV7-8, the J call TRBJ1-2; TRBD1 matches at 7 bases. CDR1 SGHVS and CDR2 FQNEAQ come from the germline V gene. The CDR3 runs to 13 residues. With V trimmed by 4 bases and J by 7 bases, 6 bases remained unmatched. Here the CDR3 reads CASSSTGAGGYTF. In DNA, the CDR3 is TGTGCCAGCAGCTCTACAGGGGCCGGTGGCTACACCTTC.

The table lists this clone with a count of one. The V gene is TRBV7-8, the J gene TRBJ2-1; tentative D call: TRBD2 (6 bases). This CDR3 comprises 17 residues. Germline V lookup: CDR1 SGHVS, CDR2 FQNEAQ. V lost 1 base to trimming and J lost 6 bases, with 19 bases between them. CDR3 residues: CASSLGASLAAVNEQFF. The CDR3 bases are TGTGCCAGCAGCTTAGGGGCCAGTTTAGCGGCCGTCAATGAGCAGTTCTTC. The full variable domain, in which reference TRBV7-8 and TRBJ2-1 provide the parts outside the CDR3, is GAGVSQSPRYKVAKRGQDVALRCDPISGHVSLFWYQQALGQGPEFLTYFQNEAQLDKSGLPSDRFFAERPEGSVSTLKIQRTQQEDSAVYLCASSLGASLAAVNEQFFGPGTRLTVL.

This rearrangement joins TRBV6-6 to TRBJ1-5; D may be TRBD1 (5 bases). Germline CDR1 MNHNY, CDR2 SVGAGI (reference sequence). The CDR3 is 14 amino acids. V was clipped by 6 bases and J by 3 bases, with 12 bases between them. The CDR3 nucleotides read TGTGCCAGCAGACGCGACAGCGTCAATCAGCCCCAGCATTTT. Translation: CASRRDSVNQPQHF.

The chain is built from TRBV29-1 and TRBJ2-1; 8 nucleotides line up with TRBD1. This CDR3 has 13 amino acids. Germline V gene lookup returns CDR1 SQVTM and CDR2 ANQGSEA. V was clipped by 0 bases and J by 12 bases; unmatched bases: 7. The CDR3 bases are TGCAGCGTTGAAGAGGGCCAGGGGGCGAGGCAGTTCTTC. Translated: CSVEEGQGARQFF.

This clone was picked up a small number of times. The chain combines TRBV5-5 with TRBJ1-4, with 10 bases lining up with TRBD1. This CDR3 has 14 residues. Looked up from germline, CDR1 is SGHKS and CDR2 is YYEKEE (reference sequence). The J segment lost 5 bases and the V segment lost 3 bases, leaving 1 base of the junction unmatched. The CDR3 nucleotides are TGTGCCAGCAGCTGGACAGGGGGAAATGAAAAACTGTTTTTT. Translating gives CASSWTGGNEKLFF.

The chain joins TRBV28 to TRBJ1-5; TRBD1 might be the D (5 bases). Germline values: CDR1 MDHEN, CDR2 SYDVKM. The CDR3 is 15 amino acids. V lost 3 bases and J 5 bases, leaving 14 bases between the germline ends. The CDR3 DNA reads as TGTGCCAGCAGTTTGCCCCCAGGGCTCCATCAGCCCCAGCATTTT. This codes for CASSLPPGLHQPQHF.

V usage is TRBV2 and J usage is TRBJ1-4; D possibly corresponds to TRBD1 (6 bases). Trimming pared 6 bases from V and 0 bases from J, leaving 17 bases between. The germline V gene encodes CDR1 SNHLY and CDR2 FYNNEI. The length of the CDR3 is 17 residues. The CDR3 region has the DNA TGTGCCAGCAGCGGGGGGGACACCTACGCAACTAATGAAAAACTGTTTTTT. Translating it yields CASSGGDTYATNEKLFF.

This clone was detected only once. This chain uses TRBV15 with TRBJ1-1; D gene unclear. This CDR3 has 12 amino acids. Trimming stripped 2 bases from V and 2 bases from J, with 3 bases between. Germline V lookup: CDR1 LNHNV, CDR2 YYDKDF (reference sequence). Here the CDR3 DNA reads TGTGCCACCAGCAGACAAAACACTGAAGCTTTCTTT. This encodes CATSRQNTEAFF.

The gene calls are TRBV28 and TRBJ1-1; D is undetermined. The CDR3 sequence is 13 residues long. V was cut by 7 bases and J by 1 base, with 10 bases left in between. Germline CDR1 and CDR2: MDHEN and SYDVKM. The DNA for the CDR3 is TGTGCCAGCATTGGGCGTCCGAACACTGAAGCTTTCTTT. Translating it yields CASIGRPNTEAFF.

The chain links TRBV7-2 to TRBJ2-3, with D hard to call. V was shortened by 3 bases and J by 2 bases, with 18 bases between the two germline ends. Germline CDR1 SGHTA, CDR2 FQGNSA. CDR3 size: 17 residues. The CDR3 DNA reads TGTGCCAGCAGCTTGGCAGTTGGCAAAAAGTACACAGATACGCAGTATTTT. Its protein product is CASSLAVGKKYTDTQYF.